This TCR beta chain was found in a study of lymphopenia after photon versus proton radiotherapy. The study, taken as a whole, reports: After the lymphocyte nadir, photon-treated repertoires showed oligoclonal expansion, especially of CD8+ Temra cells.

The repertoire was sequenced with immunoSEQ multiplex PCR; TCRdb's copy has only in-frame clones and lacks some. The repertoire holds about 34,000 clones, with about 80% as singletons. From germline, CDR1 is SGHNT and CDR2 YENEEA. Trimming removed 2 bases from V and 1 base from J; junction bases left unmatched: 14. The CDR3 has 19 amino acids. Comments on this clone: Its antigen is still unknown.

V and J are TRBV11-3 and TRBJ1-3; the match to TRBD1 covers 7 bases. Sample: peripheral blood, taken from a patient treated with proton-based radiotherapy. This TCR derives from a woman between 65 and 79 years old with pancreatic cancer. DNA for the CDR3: TGTGCCAGCAGCTTAACCTCCTGGGGACAGCAGAGGTCTGGAAACACCATATATTTT. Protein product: CASSLTSWGQQRSGNTIYF.